A selection of T cell receptor beta chains follows, all from one sample in a study of blood T cell repertoires in COVID-19. Some clones are missing from TCRdb's copy, which holds only in-frame ones; the method was immunoSEQ multiplex PCR. Of roughly 110,000 clones in the sample, 85% are singletons; the top ten hold approximately 1.3%. Sequenced material: peripheral blood. The receptors shown here come from a man aged 35 to 55 with acute or convalescent COVID-19. Both conserved end residues are part of each CDR3. D genes are given only for firm matches.

V	J	D	DNA	CDR3
TRBV13	TRBJ2-7	TRBD1	TGTGCCAGCAGCCCCCCCCGGACAGGGGTAACCTACGAGCAGTACTTC	CASSPPRTGVTYEQYF
TRBV28	TRBJ2-7	TRBD1	TGTGCCAGCAGTTTCGGACAGGGGAGCTCCTACGAGCAGTACTTC	CASSFGQGSSYEQYF
TRBV6-5	TRBJ2-1	NA	TGTGCCAGCAGGTCGTTTAACGGGGGTGAGCAGTTCTTC	CASRSFNGGEQFF
TRBV6-1	TRBJ2-7	NA	TGTGCCAGCAGTGACCCAGGGGCAGGTCGTACCTACGAGCAGTACTTC	CASSDPGAGRTYEQYF
TRBV18	TRBJ1-6	TRBD1	TGTGCCAGCTCACGGGACAGTATGAATTCACCCCTCCACTTT	CASSRDSMNSPLHF
TRBV28	TRBJ1-1	NA	TGTGCCAGCAGTTTCACGCAGGGCTTGAACACTGAAGCTTTCTTT	CASSFTQGLNTEAFF
TRBV4-2	TRBJ2-5	TRBD2	TGTGCCAGCAGCCCCTTCACCGGGACTAGCGGGGGGGCCGGTAAGACCCAGTACTTC	CASSPFTGTSGGAGKTQYF
TRBV6-5	TRBJ1-3	NA	TGTGCCAGCAGTTACTCCCTCGCCAGGCCTGGAAACACCATATATTTT	CASSYSLARPGNTIYF
TRBV27	TRBJ1-4	TRBD1	TGTGCCAGCATGGGTCAGGGGGCGGGTGAAAAACTGTTTTTT	CASMGQGAGEKLFF
TRBV4-3	TRBJ2-3	NA	TGCGCCAGCAGCCTTGGGGGCGGCAGCACAGATACGCAGTATTTT	CASSLGGGSTDTQYF
TRBV20-1	TRBJ2-7	NA	TGCAGTGCTAGTGTGGGGGGGGCCGACCAGCAGTACTTC	CSASVGGADQQYF